The 16 T cell receptor beta chains below come from one sample, sequenced in a study of blood T cell repertoires in COVID-19. Profiling relied on immunoSEQ multiplex PCR, and the TCRdb table lists in-frame clones only, not all of them. Among approximately 190,000 clones listed, roughly 80% were seen once. The sequenced sample consisted of peripheral blood. These receptor sequences come from a human donor in a cohort sampled during active COVID-19.

The chain carries TRBV12-3 or TRBV12-4 and TRBJ2-5, with a tentative D call TRBD1 (6 bases). There are 11 residues in the CDR3. Trimming cost V 7 bases and J 3 bases, with 6 bases left between them. CDR3 sequence reads: CASKGEETQYF. The CDR3 DNA is TGTGCCAGCAAGGGGGAAGAGACCCAGTACTTC.

The chain combines TRBV4-1 with TRBJ2-2, with 8 bases identical to TRBD1. Germline CDR1 reads MGHRA; CDR2 reads YSYEKL. J gave up 1 base and V 1 base, and 5 bases lay outside the gene matches. CDR3 length: 17 amino acids. This CDR3 reads CASSQVTGGLNTGELFF. As DNA, the CDR3 is TGCGCCAGCAGCCAAGTAACAGGGGGTCTGAACACCGGGGAGCTGTTTTTT.

The chain couples TRBV28 to TRBJ1-1, with D perhaps TRBD1 (6 bases). The CDR3 is 12 amino acids. With 5 bases removed from V and 10 bases from J, the gap between germline ends came to 14 bases. Germline CDR1 reads MDHEN; CDR2 reads SYDVKM. CDR3: CASSAGVLVAFF. The CDR3 nucleotides are TGTGCCAGCAGTGCAGGGGTCCTCGTAGCTTTCTTT.

V is TRBV29-1 and J is TRBJ2-5; the match to TRBD1 covers 8 bases. The J segment lost 2 bases and the V segment lost 7 bases, leaving 12 bases of the junction unmatched. Germline V lookup: CDR1 SQVTM, CDR2 ANQGSEA. The CDR3 has 15 residues. DNA of the CDR3: TGCAGCGCACCGGGCAGGGGGCGTCGACAAGAGACCCAGTACTTC. Its protein is CSAPGRGRRQETQYF.

This chain links TRBV28 with TRBJ1-2; D perhaps matches TRBD1 (5 bases). Germline-derived CDR1 and CDR2 are MDHEN and SYDVKM. The CDR3 is 16 amino acids. V lost 5 bases to trimming and J lost 4 bases, with 20 bases between them. The DNA for the CDR3 is TGTGCCAGCAGTCTTGGGGCAGGCTCTTCCCTCTATGGCTACACCTTC. Amino acid sequence: CASSLGAGSSLYGYTF.

This clone came up once. This chain uses TRBV6-5 with TRBJ1-5; the D is unclear. The CDR3 has 12 amino acids. Germline V gene data show CDR1 as MNHEY and CDR2 as SVGAGI. The V gene lost 8 bases and the J gene lost 4 bases, with 9 bases spanning the gap. The CDR3 DNA reads as TGTGCCAGCGGGAGGACTAATCAGCCCCAGCATTTT. Translation gives CASGRTNQPQHF.

This clone was seen only a few times. The V and J genes are TRBV5-1 and TRBJ1-1; no clear D. CDR3 length: 15 amino acids. The V gene's germline CDR1 is SGHRS and CDR2 YFSETQ. V lost 4 bases, J lost 4 bases, and 17 bases lay in between. CDR3 protein: CASSLQAPKITEAFF. In nucleotides, the CDR3 is TGCGCCAGCAGCCTCCAGGCGCCTAAGATCACTGAAGCTTTCTTT. The whole variable domain, filled in from reference TRBV5-1 and TRBJ1-1, reads KAGVTQTPRYLIKTRGQQVTLSCSPISGHRSVSWYQQTPGQGLQFLFEYFSETQRNKGNFPGRFSGRQFSNSRSEMNVSTLELGDSALYLCASSLQAPKITEAFFGQGTRLTVV.

J is TRBJ1-2 and V is TRBV11-2, with a tentative D call TRBD1 (6 bases). V shed 5 bases and J shed 4 bases, with 20 bases lying between them. This CDR3 has 16 residues. The germline V gene has CDR1 SGHAT and CDR2 FQNNGV. CDR3 protein: CASSHPGTLGGYGYTF. CDR3 coding DNA: TGTGCCAGCAGCCACCCCGGGACCCTAGGGGGCTATGGCTACACCTTC.

The chain joins TRBV9 to TRBJ1-2, with 9 positions matching TRBD1. This CDR3 spans 14 amino acids. The V gene end was trimmed by 3 bases and the J gene end by 8 bases; junction bases not matched to a gene: 8. In germline, CDR1 is SGDLS, CDR2 YYNGEE. The CDR3 bases are TGTGCCAGCAGCGACCGGGACAGGGCGGGGGGCTACACCTTC. Translated: CASSDRDRAGGYTF.

The chain is built from TRBV7-9 and TRBJ2-7, with 11 bases identical to TRBD2. V was clipped by 5 bases and J by 7 bases; unmatched bases: 7. CDR3 size: 14 residues. Germline CDR1 and CDR2: SEHNR and FQNEAQ (reference sequence). The CDR3 reads CASSKGTSGREQYF. CDR3 nucleotides: TGTGCCAGCAGCAAAGGGACTAGCGGTAGAGAGCAGTACTTC.

The CDR3 DNA is TGTGCCAGCAGTGGGACTAGCGGGAGATACGAGCAGTACTTC. It is translated as CASSGTSGRYEQYF. This sequence joins TRBV5-4 and TRBJ2-7; TRBD2 matches 14 bases. CDR1 is SGHNT, CDR2 YYREEE, per germline (reference sequence). J lost 4 bases, V lost 5 bases, and 2 bases had no gene match. The CDR3 consists of 14 residues. Filled out from reference TRBV5-4 and TRBJ2-7, the complete variable domain reads ETGVTQSPTHLIKTRGQQVTLRCSSQSGHNTVSWYQQALGQGPQFIFQYYREEENGRGNFPPRFSGLQFPNYSSELNVNALELDDSALYLCASSGTSGRYEQYFGPGTRLTVT.

As for this clone: The sample contains more than one DNA sequence encoding this CDR3. J is TRBJ2-3 and V is TRBV5-1; possible D gene TRBD2, 5 bases. The CDR3 has 13 residues. Trimming cost V 4 bases and J 1 base, with 7 bases left between them. Germline V gene lookup returns CDR1 SGHRS and CDR2 YFSETQ. CDR3 loop: CASSPGGTDTQYF. The DNA for the CDR3 is TGCGCCAGCAGCCCCGGGGGCACAGATACGCAGTATTTT.

The chain joins TRBV19 to TRBJ1-5, with TRBD1 matching 7 bases. This CDR3 spans 14 amino acids. The ends lost 7 bases at V and 9 bases at J; junction bases unmatched: 12. Germline-derived CDR1 and CDR2 are LNHDA and SQIVND (reference sequence). DNA for the CDR3: TGTGCCAGTACCCACAGGGGCGCGATTACGCCCCAGCATTTT. Its protein is CASTHRGAITPQHF.

The rearrangement joins TRBV2 to TRBJ1-1; 8 bases agree with TRBD1. The CDR3 covers 14 residues. The germline gives CDR1 SNHLY, CDR2 FYNNEI. Trimming removed 8 bases from V and 6 bases from J; junction bases left unmatched: 11. The CDR3 loop is CASSQTRGRSEAFF. The DNA of the CDR3 is TGTGCCAGCTCCCAAACCAGGGGGCGGTCTGAAGCTTTCTTT. Combining the CDR3 with reference TRBV2 and TRBJ1-1 gives the whole variable domain EPEVTQTPSHQVTQMGQEVILRCVPISNHLYFYWYRQILGQKVEFLVSFYNNEISEKSEIFDDQFSVERPDGSNFTLKIRSTKLEDSAMYFCASSQTRGRSEAFFGQGTRLTVV.

The genes are TRBV5-4 and TRBJ2-5; 7 nucleotides line up with TRBD2. The germline CDR1 and CDR2 sequences are SGHNT and YYREEE (reference sequence). The junction had 17 bases not matched to a gene; V was cut back by 7 bases and J by 5 bases. The CDR3 is 16 residues long. The DNA for the CDR3 is TGTGCCAGCTCCCCCCAGCCGACTAGCCGTGGGGAGACCCAGTACTTC. It yields the protein CASSPQPTSRGETQYF.

This clone came up once. The chain uses TRBV30 and TRBJ1-2; unclear D gene. Trimming removed 1 base at V and 4 bases at J, with 4 bases between. The CDR3 consists of 11 residues. CDR1 GTSNPN and CDR2 SVGIG come from the germline V gene (reference sequence). CDR3 amino acids: CAWSAGYGYTF. For the CDR3, the DNA is TGTGCCTGGAGTGCGGGCTATGGCTACACCTTC.